Detailed here is one TCR beta chain. The antigen remains undetermined. This entry belongs to a study of radiation and T cells in renal cell carcinoma. Time point denoted: blood 4 weeks post-SBRT, at nephrectomy. As to treatment: 15 Gy SBRT to primary tumor, nephrectomy 4 weeks later. Clones were sequenced by immunoSEQ multiplex PCR, and TCRdb holds only the in-frame ones, with some missing. The table has about 77,000 clones, less than 90% seen once. Findings and caveats of the study: Without pretreatment biopsies, baseline tumor clonotype presence was undetermined. In blood, top tumor clones expanded by 2 weeks, shrinking by 4.

The sample was blood, taken from a patient whose treatment included radiotherapy and nephrectomy. This sequence was found in a woman between 55 and 75 years old with renal cell carcinoma.

CDR3 region: CASSPGTGNPYGYTF. The CDR3 coding sequence is TGTGCCAGCAGCCCCGGGACAGGGAACCCCTATGGCTACACCTTC. The chain uses TRBV6-1 and TRBJ1-2; 9 nucleotides align to TRBD1. V dropped 6 bases and J dropped 4; count of bases not matched to a gene: 9. Germline lookup yields CDR1 MNHNS and CDR2 SASEGT. The CDR3 sequence is 15 residues long.